Listed below are T cell receptor beta chains from one sample, sequenced in a study of cytomegalovirus exposure and HLA in healthy donors. TCRdb's table, derived via immunoSEQ multiplex PCR, lists solely in-frame clones and lacks some. This table has 100,000 or so clones, roughly 83% appearing once. Sequenced input: PBMCs. These receptors all stem from a female donor in good health and CMV-seropositive. The CDR3 runs from the conserved cysteine through the conserved F or W.

TRBJ2-7 TRBV7-2 CASSLGTTYEQYF
TRBJ1-1 TRBV6-1 CASSEFGENTEAFF
TRBJ1-5 TRBV11-2 CASSLRTGHQPQHF
TRBJ2-2 TRBV11-2 CASSLGQVGAGELFF
TRBJ2-2 TRBV10-1 CASSNRPGGTGELFF
TRBJ2-1 TRBV7-9 CASSSPGLLYNEQFF
TRBJ2-3 TRBV25-1 CASSEAGASWGTDTQYF
TRBJ2-1 TRBV9 CASSVDLGVRSDEQFF
TRBJ2-1 TRBV6-1 CASSLRLNEQFF
TRBJ2-3 TRBV7-2 CASSGRVGTDTQYF
TRBJ2-7 TRBV30 CAYSSGMVFYEQYF
TRBJ2-5 TRBV7-2 CASSPSRGQETQYF
TRBJ1-1 TRBV7-2 CASSLGAGAKTEAFF
TRBJ2-5 TRBV5-5 CASSPIKTSGQETQYF
TRBJ1-1 TRBV5-6 CASSLQGSGTEAFF
TRBJ1-2 TRBV19 CASSISSPLDSRGYTF
TRBJ2-7 TRBV7-6 CASSRYPSGGPTYEQYF
TRBJ2-5 TRBV9 CASSSHRSQETQYF
TRBJ1-5 TRBV27 CASSLGTGRGNQPQHF
TRBJ2-2 TRBV7-2 CASSLIRSGLARTGELFF
TRBJ1-2 TRBV18 CASSPLGGEDYGYTF
TRBJ2-7 TRBV10-2 CASSASLATYEQYF
TRBJ1-1 TRBV7-9 CSSSLGWDPGQGNHTEAFF
TRBJ1-2 TRBV12-5 CASGTDRNYGYTF